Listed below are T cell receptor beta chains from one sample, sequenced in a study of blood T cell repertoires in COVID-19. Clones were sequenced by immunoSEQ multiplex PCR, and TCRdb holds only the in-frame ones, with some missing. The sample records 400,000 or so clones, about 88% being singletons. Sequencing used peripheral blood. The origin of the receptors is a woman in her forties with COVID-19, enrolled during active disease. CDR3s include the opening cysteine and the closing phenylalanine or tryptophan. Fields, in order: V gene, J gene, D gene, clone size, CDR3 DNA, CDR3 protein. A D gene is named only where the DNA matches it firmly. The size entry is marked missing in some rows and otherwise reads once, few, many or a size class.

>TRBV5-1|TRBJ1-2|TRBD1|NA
TGCGCCAGCAGCTTGGGCCCCTGGACAGGGGGCGTCGGCTACACCTTC
CASSLGPWTGGVGYTF
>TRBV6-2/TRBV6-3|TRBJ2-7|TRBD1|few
TGTGCCAGCAGTACCGGGACAGGGGGCCTCGAGCAGTACTTC
CASSTGTGGLEQYF
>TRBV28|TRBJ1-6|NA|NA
TGTGCCAGCAGCCCCTCAGGGACATTGGATAATTCACCCCTCCACTTT
CASSPSGTLDNSPLHF
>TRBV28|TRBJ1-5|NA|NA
TGTGCCAGCAGTTTATGGGTTGGGGCAGGTAATCAGCCCCAGCATTTT
CASSLWVGAGNQPQHF
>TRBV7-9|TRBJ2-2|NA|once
TGTGCCAGCACCAATCGAATGAGCTACACCGGGGAGCTGTTTTTT
CASTNRMSYTGELFF
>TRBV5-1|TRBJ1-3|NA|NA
TGCGCCAGCAGCTTACAGGGCCTCTCTGGAAACACCATATATTTT
CASSLQGLSGNTIYF
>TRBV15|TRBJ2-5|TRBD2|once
TGTGCCACCAGCAGAGATTATGGAGCTAGCGGGACGATGGAGACCCAGTACTTC
CATSRDYGASGTMETQYF
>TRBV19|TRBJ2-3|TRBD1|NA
TGTGCCAGTAGTATAGTAGGGACAGGGGCCAGCACAGATACGCAGTATTTT
CASSIVGTGASTDTQYF
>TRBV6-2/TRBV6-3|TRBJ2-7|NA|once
TGTGCCAGCAGCCGACTAGTCTACGAGCAGTACTTC
CASSRLVYEQYF
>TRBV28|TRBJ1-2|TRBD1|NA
TGTGCCAGCAGTTTTCGGGACAGGGGGTCGTATGGCTACACCTTC
CASSFRDRGSYGYTF
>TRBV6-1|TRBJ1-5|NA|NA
TGTGCCAGCAGTGAAGGGGGCCCGAATCAGCCCCAGCATTTT
CASSEGGPNQPQHF
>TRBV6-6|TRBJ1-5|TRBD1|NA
TGTGCCAGCAGTTTTAGGGGGACAGGGGATCAGCCCCAGCATTTT
CASSFRGTGDQPQHF
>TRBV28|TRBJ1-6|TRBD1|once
TGTGCCAGCAGCATACTACAGGGGGCGGGTTCACCCCTCCACTTT
CASSILQGAGSPLHF
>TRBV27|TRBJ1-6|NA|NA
TGTGCCAGCAGTTTGGTCCTCCCCGGTTCACCCCTCCACTTT
CASSLVLPGSPLHF
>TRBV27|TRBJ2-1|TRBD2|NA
TGTGCCAGCAGGAAAGCGGGGGTTTTTGACAATGAGCAGTTCTTC
CASRKAGVFDNEQFF
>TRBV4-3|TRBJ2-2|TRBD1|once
TGCGCCAGCAGCCAAGACCTAAGGGACAGGGGGCCCGGGGAGCTGTTTTTT
CASSQDLRDRGPGELFF
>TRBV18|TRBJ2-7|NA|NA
TGTGCCAGCGCCCACGGGCAGGGGCCCTACGAGCAGTACTTC
CASAHGQGPYEQYF
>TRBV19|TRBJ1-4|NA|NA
TGTGCCAGCCTTAACAGGAATGAAAAACTGTTTTTT
CASLNRNEKLFF
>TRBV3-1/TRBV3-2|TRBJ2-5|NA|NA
TGTGCCAGCAGCCAAGCCAGCGGTAAAGAGACCCAGTACTTC
CASSQASGKETQYF
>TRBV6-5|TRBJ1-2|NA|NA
TGTGTCGTTCAGGATCTTGGCTATGGCTACACCTTC
CVVQDLGYGYTF
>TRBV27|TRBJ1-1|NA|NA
TGTGCCAGCAGTTTTAACAGGGAATTTGAAGCTTTCTTT
CASSFNREFEAFF
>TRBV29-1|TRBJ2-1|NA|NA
TGCAGCGCCACGGAGCGGGTCTGGGGCAATGAGCAGTTCTTC
CSATERVWGNEQFF
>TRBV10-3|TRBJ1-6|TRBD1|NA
TGTGCCATCAGTGAGTCTAGGACAGGGTCAGGGTCACCCCTCCACTTT
CAISESRTGSGSPLHF
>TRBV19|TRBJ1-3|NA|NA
TGTGCCAGTAGTACCACATTACAGGGTACTGGAAACACCATATATTTT
CASSTTLQGTGNTIYF
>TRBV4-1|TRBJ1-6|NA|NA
TGCGCCAGCAGCCACCCCAGACAGGCTCTAAGCTATAATTCACCCCTCCACTTT
CASSHPRQALSYNSPLHF
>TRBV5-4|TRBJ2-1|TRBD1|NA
TGTGCCAGCGAAACCAGACAGGGCTACAATGAGCAGTTCTTC
CASETRQGYNEQFF
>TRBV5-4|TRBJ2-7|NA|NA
TGTGCCAGCAGCTCGAGAGGCCCCTTAGGAGAGCAGTACTTC
CASSSRGPLGEQYF
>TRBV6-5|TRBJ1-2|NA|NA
TGTGCCAGCAGTTACTGGCAGAACTATGGCTACACCTTC
CASSYWQNYGYTF
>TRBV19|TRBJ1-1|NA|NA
TGTGCCAGTAATTTCGGGTTGAGGATGAACACTGAAGCTTTCTTT
CASNFGLRMNTEAFF
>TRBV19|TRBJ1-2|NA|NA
TGTGCCAGTACCGATATTTCGACAGGCTCTAACTATGGCTACACCTTC
CASTDISTGSNYGYTF
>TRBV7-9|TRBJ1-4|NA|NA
TGTGCCAGCAGCTCCCCTCTCTCCGCGAATGAAAAACTGTTTTTT
CASSSPLSANEKLFF
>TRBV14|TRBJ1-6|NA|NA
TGTGCCAGCAGCCAAACAGTTCCTTCCTATAATTCACCCCTCCACTTT
CASSQTVPSYNSPLHF
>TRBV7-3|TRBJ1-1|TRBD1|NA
TGTGCCAGCAGCGATTCCGGGACAGAGAACACTGAAGCTTTCTTT
CASSDSGTENTEAFF
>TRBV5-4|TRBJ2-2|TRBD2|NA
TGTGCCAGCAGCTTAACAGGACTAGCGGGAGGGAATCGAGTCGGGGAGCTGTTTTTT
CASSLTGLAGGNRVGELFF
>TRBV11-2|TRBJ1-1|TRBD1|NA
TGTGCCAGCAGCACCGGGACAGGGAACACTGAAGCTTTCTTT
CASSTGTGNTEAFF
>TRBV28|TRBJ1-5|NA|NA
TGTGCCTGTATACCGGGACACCTTCTAACGGGGAGCAATCAGCCCCAGCATTTT
CACIPGHLLTGSNQPQHF
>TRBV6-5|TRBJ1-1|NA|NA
TGTGCCAGCAGTTACGCAGGAACCTTGAACACTGAAGCTTTCTTT
CASSYAGTLNTEAFF
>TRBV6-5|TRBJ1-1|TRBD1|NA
TGTGCCAGCGTTAAAACAGGGGACGCGAACACTGAAGCTTTCTTT
CASVKTGDANTEAFF
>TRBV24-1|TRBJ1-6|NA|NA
TGTGCCACCTACAGAGGCCAGGGTACAAATAATTCACCCCTCCACTTT
CATYRGQGTNNSPLHF
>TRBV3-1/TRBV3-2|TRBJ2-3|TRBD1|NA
TGTGCCAGCAGCCCGGGACAGTCGAGCACAGATACGCAGTATTTT
CASSPGQSSTDTQYF
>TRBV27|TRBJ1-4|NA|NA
TGTGCCAGCAGTTTCGCAGGGCCAGATGAAAAACTGTTTTTT
CASSFAGPDEKLFF
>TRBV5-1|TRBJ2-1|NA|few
TGCGCCAGCGGTCGAAGCCAAGGGGACTACAATGAGCAGTTCTTC
CASGRSQGDYNEQFF
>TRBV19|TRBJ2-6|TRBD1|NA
TGTGCCAGTAGTATAAACGGACAGGGCAGCTCTGGGGCCAACGTCCTGACTTTC
CASSINGQGSSGANVLTF
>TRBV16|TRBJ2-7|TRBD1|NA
TGTGCCAGCAGCCGGGTGCCGGGACAGGGGGCCGAGCAGTACTTC
CASSRVPGQGAEQYF
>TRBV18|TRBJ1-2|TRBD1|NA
TGTGCCAGCTCACCCCGGGACAGCTACAACTATGGCTACACCTTC
CASSPRDSYNYGYTF
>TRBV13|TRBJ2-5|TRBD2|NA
TGTGCCAGCAGCTTAGTCGGTATTAGCGGGTCTTTTCAAGAGACCCAGTACTTC
CASSLVGISGSFQETQYF
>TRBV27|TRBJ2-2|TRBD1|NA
TGTGCCAGCAGTTATATCGGACAGGGGACGAACACCGGGGAGCTGTTTTTT
CASSYIGQGTNTGELFF
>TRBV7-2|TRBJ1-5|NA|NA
TGTGCCAGCAGCTTAGTGGGGCAACAGGGTAGCAATCAGCCCCAGCATTTT
CASSLVGQQGSNQPQHF
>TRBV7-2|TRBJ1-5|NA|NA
TGTGCCAGCAGCTTAGAGTCCACAGGGCCCCAGCATTTT
CASSLESTGPQHF
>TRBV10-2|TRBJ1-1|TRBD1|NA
TGCGCCAGCAAGGATAGGGGGCTGGGTGAAGCTTTCTTT
CASKDRGLGEAFF
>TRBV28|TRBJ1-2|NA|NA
TGTGCCAGCAGTTTACCAGGGAACTATGGCTACACCTTC
CASSLPGNYGYTF
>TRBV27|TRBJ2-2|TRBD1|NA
TGTGCCAGCAGTTTGGCGGGGGATAAGGCGGGACAGGGGGCGCCCGGGGAGCTGTTTTTT
CASSLAGDKAGQGAPGELFF
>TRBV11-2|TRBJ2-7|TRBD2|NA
TGTGCCAGCAGCTCCGGGGGGGGCTCATTCTACGAGCAGTACTTC
CASSSGGGSFYEQYF
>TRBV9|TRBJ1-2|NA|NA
TGTGCCAGCAGCATTGGTCTCAGAGTCGGAGTAGGCGGCTACACCTTC
CASSIGLRVGVGGYTF
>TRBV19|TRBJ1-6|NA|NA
TGTGCCAGTAGTATCCCTTCTGGACAACGGAATTCACCCCTCCACTTT
CASSIPSGQRNSPLHF
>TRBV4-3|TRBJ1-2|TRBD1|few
TGCGCCAGCAGCAGAGACAGGGGAGCGGGGAACCCTAACTATGGCTACACCTTC
CASSRDRGAGNPNYGYTF
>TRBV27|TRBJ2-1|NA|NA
TGTGCCAGCAGTTTGGGGAGGACGAATCTCGGGCAGTTCTTC
CASSLGRTNLGQFF
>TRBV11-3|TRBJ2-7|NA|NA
TGTGCCAGCAGCTTTAGTCCCGCGGGGGAGCAGTACTTC
CASSFSPAGEQYF